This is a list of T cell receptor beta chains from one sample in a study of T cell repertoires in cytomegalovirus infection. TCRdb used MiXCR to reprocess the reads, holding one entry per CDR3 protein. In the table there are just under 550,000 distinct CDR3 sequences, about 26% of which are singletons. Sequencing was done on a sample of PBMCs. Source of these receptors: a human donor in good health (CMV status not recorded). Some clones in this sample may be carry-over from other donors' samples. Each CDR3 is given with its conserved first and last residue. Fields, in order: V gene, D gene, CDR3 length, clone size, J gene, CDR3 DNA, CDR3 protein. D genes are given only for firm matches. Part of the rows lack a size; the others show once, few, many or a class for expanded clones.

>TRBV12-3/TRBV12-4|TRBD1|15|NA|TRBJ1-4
TGTGCCAGCAGCTCGTCCGGGACAGGGGGAGAAAAACTGTTTTTT
CASSSSGTGGEKLFF
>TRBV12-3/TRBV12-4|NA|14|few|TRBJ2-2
TGTGCCAGCATCATGGCCGGGGCGAACGGGGAGCTGTTTTTT
CASIMAGANGELFF
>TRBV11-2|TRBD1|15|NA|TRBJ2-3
TGTGCCAGCAGCCGCCCCGGGACAGGGGATTATACGCAGTATTTT
CASSRPGTGDYTQYF
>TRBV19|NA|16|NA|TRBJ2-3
TGTGCCAGTAGTATTATGGGCAGGGGATTCACAGATACGCAGTATTTT
CASSIMGRGFTDTQYF
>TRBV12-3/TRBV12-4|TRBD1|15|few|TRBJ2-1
TGTGCCAGCAGTTCCGGACAGGGGCGCTACAATGAGCAGTTCTTC
CASSSGQGRYNEQFF
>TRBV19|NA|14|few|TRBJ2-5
TGTGCCAGTAGTATAGATCTGTCAGTTGAGACCCAGTACTTC
CASSIDLSVETQYF
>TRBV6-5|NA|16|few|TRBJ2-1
TGTGCCAGCAGTTACCCGGGGAGCCTGGGATACGGTGAGCAGTTCTTC
CASSYPGSLGYGEQFF
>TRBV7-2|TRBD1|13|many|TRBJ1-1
TGTGCCAGCAGCTGGGACAGGGACACTGAAGCTTTCTTT
CASSWDRDTEAFF
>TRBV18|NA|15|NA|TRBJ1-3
TGTGCCAGCTCACCAAGGACAGACCCCCGAAACACCATATATTTT
CASSPRTDPRNTIYF
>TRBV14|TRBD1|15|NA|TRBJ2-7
TGTGCCAGCAGCCAAAACTACAGGGGAGCCTACGAGCAGTACTTC
CASSQNYRGAYEQYF
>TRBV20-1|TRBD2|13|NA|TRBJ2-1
TGCAGTGCTTTGTCGGGAGGGACCAATGAGCAGTTCTTC
CSALSGGTNEQFF
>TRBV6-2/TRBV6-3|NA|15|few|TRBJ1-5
TGTGCCAGCAGTTACGCGACGGGGGGTGCGCAGCCCCAGCATTTT
CASSYATGGAQPQHF
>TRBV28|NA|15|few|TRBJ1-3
TGTGCCAGCGGCCTCGGGGGACCGGCTGGAAACACCATATATTTT
CASGLGGPAGNTIYF
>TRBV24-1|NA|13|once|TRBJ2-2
TGTGCCACCCTTGGGCAAAACACCGGGGAGCTGTTTTTT
CATLGQNTGELFF
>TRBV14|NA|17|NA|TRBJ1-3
TGTGCCAGCAGCCAGCCCGGACGAGGTGTCTCTGGAAACACCATATATTTT
CASSQPGRGVSGNTIYF
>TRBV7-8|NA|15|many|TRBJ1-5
TGTGCCAGCAGCTTAACAAACATTGGCAATCAGCCCCAGCATTTT
CASSLTNIGNQPQHF
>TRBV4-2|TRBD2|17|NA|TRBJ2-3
TGTGCCAGCAGCCAAGATCTAAGCCAGGCTAGCGGGAATACGCAGTATTTT
CASSQDLSQASGNTQYF
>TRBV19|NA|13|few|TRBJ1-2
TGTGCCAGTAGTATCCCCGGGGAATATGGCTACACCTTC
CASSIPGEYGYTF
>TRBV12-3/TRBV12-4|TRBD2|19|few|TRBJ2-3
TGTGCCAGCAGTCCCTCGCAGGGTGTTTCTAGCGGGAGCAGGAATACGCAGTATTTT
CASSPSQGVSSGSRNTQYF
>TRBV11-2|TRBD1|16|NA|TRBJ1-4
TGTGCCAGCAGCCAGATACCGGGACAGGGTGGTGAAAAACTGTTTTTT
CASSQIPGQGGEKLFF
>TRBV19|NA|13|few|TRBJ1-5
TGTGCCAGTAGTATGCAGAAAAATCAGCCCCAGCATTTT
CASSMQKNQPQHF
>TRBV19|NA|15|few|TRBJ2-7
TGTGCCAGTAGTCAAGGGAGGCCCTACTCCTACGAGCAGTACTTC
CASSQGRPYSYEQYF
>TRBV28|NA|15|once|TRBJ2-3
TGTGCCAGCAGTTTTTCAGGGCGGGGTTCAGATACGCAGTATTTT
CASSFSGRGSDTQYF
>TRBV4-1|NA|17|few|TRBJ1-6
TGCGCCAGCAGCCAACAAAGGATAGGGGAGGATAATTCACCCCTCCACTTT
CASSQQRIGEDNSPLHF
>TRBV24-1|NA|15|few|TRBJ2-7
TGTGCCACCAGTGATTTGCGATTGAAAGGCTACGAGCAGTACTTC
CATSDLRLKGYEQYF
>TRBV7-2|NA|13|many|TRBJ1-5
TGTGCCAGCAGCTTCCGTGTCAATCAGCCCCAGCATTTT
CASSFRVNQPQHF
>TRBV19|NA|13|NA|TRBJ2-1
TGTGCCAGTAGCCCCCTACAAGAAAATGAGCAGTTCTTC
CASSPLQENEQFF
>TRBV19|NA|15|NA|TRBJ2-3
TGTGCCAGCAGACTTACTAGCAGTAGCACAGATACGCAGTATTTT
CASRLTSSSTDTQYF
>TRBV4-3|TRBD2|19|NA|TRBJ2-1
TGCGCCAGCAGCCAGGAAGCCGGGACTAGCGGAAGATCCTACAATGAGCAGTTCTTC
CASSQEAGTSGRSYNEQFF
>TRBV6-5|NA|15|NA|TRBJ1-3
TGTGCCAGCAGTTTACGCGGGGCTGGTGGAAACACCATATATTTT
CASSLRGAGGNTIYF
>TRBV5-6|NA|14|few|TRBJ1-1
TGTGCCAGCAGCTTGGTTCAGGGAAACCCTGAAGCTTTCTTT
CASSLVQGNPEAFF
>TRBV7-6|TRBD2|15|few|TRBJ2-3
TGTGCCAGCAGCCGTAGCGGGAGGGCTGCAGATACGCAGTATTTT
CASSRSGRAADTQYF
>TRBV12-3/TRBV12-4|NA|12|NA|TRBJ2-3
TGTGCCAGCAGCCCTTTGGGGAATACGCAGTATTTT
CASSPLGNTQYF
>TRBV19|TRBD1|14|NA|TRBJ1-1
TGTGCCAGTCTGGGAGGACAGGGATACACTGAAGCTTTCTTT
CASLGGQGYTEAFF
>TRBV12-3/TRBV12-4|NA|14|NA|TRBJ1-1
TGTGCCAGCAGTTTTTTCGGCCTGAACACTGAAGCTTTCTTT
CASSFFGLNTEAFF
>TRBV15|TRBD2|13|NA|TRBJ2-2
TGTGCCACCAGCGGTGGGGGGGCCGGGGAGCTGTTTTTT
CATSGGGAGELFF
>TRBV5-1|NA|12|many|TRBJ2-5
TGTGCCAGCAGCTTAGGAAAAGAGACCCAGTACTTC
CASSLGKETQYF
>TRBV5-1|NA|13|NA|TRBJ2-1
TGCGCCAGCAGCACCAGTGTATACAATGAGCAGTTCTTC
CASSTSVYNEQFF
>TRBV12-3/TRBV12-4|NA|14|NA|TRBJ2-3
TGTGCCAGCAGTTGGTGGGGAGAGGGAGATACGCAGTATTTT
CASSWWGEGDTQYF
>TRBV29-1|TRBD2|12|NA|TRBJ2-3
TGCAGCGGCGGACTAGCGATCGATACGCAGTATTTT
CSGGLAIDTQYF